The rows below give T cell receptor beta chains drawn from one sample of a study of T cells after yellow fever vaccination. From the 5' RACE reads, TCRdb called clonotypes with MiXCR, one entry per CDR3 protein. Among 200,000 to 300,000 distinct CDR3 sequences, 3.6% were seen once, and the ten largest hold approximately 18%. The specimen was PBMCs, collected 15 days after the yellow fever booster vaccination. The source is a man younger than 35 who received the YFV17D yellow fever vaccine. Both conserved end residues are part of each CDR3. The D gene is left open where the match is weak. Some rows mark clone size as missing; the rest say once, few, many or name a class of expanded clone.

v_call,j_call,d_call,clone_size,cdr3_length,cdr3_nt,cdr3_aa
TRBV11-3,TRBJ2-1,TRBD2,many,16,TGTGCCAGCAGCTCCTCTAGCGGATTCTCCTACAATGAGCAGTTCTTC,CASSSSSGFSYNEQFF
TRBV20-1,TRBJ2-7,TRBD1,many,16,TGCAGTGCTAGAGATATAGGGACAGGGTTTGCCTACGAGCAGTACTTC,CSARDIGTGFAYEQYF
TRBV10-3,TRBJ1-1,NA,NA,16,TGTGCCATCAGTGACCTCCTTAGGGGCAAGGCTACTGAAGCTTTCTTT,CAISDLLRGKATEAFF
TRBV28,TRBJ2-3,NA,NA,15,TGTGCCAGCAGTTCCCCCTGGCAGTCCACAGATACGCAGTATTTT,CASSSPWQSTDTQYF
TRBV20-1,TRBJ2-5,TRBD2,many,12,TGCAGTGCTCCGGGGGGTTCAGAGACCCAGTACTTC,CSAPGGSETQYF
TRBV10-2,TRBJ2-3,TRBD2,many,17,TGCGCCAGCAGTGAGATACCTAGCGGGGGGGCCTCAGATACGCAGTATTTT,CASSEIPSGGASDTQYF
TRBV5-4,TRBJ1-3,NA,few,15,TGTGCCAGCAGCTTGCCAGGGGCCTCTGGAAACACCATATATTTT,CASSLPGASGNTIYF
TRBV7-2,TRBJ2-7,NA,many,16,TGTGCCAGCAGCTTAGCGCTCACGGTCTCCTCCTACGAGCAGTACTTC,CASSLALTVSSYEQYF
TRBV20-1,TRBJ1-2,TRBD1,few,15,TGCAGTGCAATCCGGGACAGGGGGTTGTACTATGGCTACACCTTC,CSAIRDRGLYYGYTF
TRBV20-1,TRBJ1-1,NA,many,15,TGCAGTGCTAGAAGGGCCGGACGGGACTACACTGAAGCTTTCTTT,CSARRAGRDYTEAFF
TRBV7-9,TRBJ1-2,NA,many,13,TGTGCCAGCAGCTCGACAGGCTACGCGAGCTACACCTTC,CASSSTGYASYTF
TRBV4-1,TRBJ1-1,NA,many,14,TGCGCCAGCAGCCTAGGACGGGGAAGCACTGAAGCTTTCTTT,CASSLGRGSTEAFF
TRBV4-1,TRBJ2-2,NA,many,19,TGCGCCAGCAGCGTACCCGGGTATGGCGCGGGGAGTAGCGCCGGGGAGCTGTTTTTT,CASSVPGYGAGSSAGELFF
TRBV3-1,TRBJ2-1,TRBD2,many,17,TGTGCCAGCAGCCTCGGCCGCGGGACTAGCGGGGCGTATGAGCAGTTCTTC,CASSLGRGTSGAYEQFF
TRBV11-2,TRBJ1-1,NA,many,16,TGTGCCAGCAGCTTAGTCCTCGGGGAGAAGAACACTGAAGCTTTCTTT,CASSLVLGEKNTEAFF
TRBV3-1,TRBJ2-1,NA,many,14,TGTGCCAGCAGCCCATCTAGGAGTAACAATGAGCAGTTCTTC,CASSPSRSNNEQFF
TRBV5-1,TRBJ1-1,NA,many,14,TGCGCCAGCAGCTTGGATGACAGTTGGACTGAAGCTTTCTTT,CASSLDDSWTEAFF
TRBV29-1,TRBJ2-7,NA,many,15,TGCAGCGTTGGCGGGTCCAGGGGAAGATCCTACGAGCAGTACTTC,CSVGGSRGRSYEQYF
TRBV3-1,TRBJ1-5,NA,many,15,TGTGCCAGCAGCCAAGACGGGGGGGTAGGTCAGCCCCAGCATTTT,CASSQDGGVGQPQHF
TRBV9,TRBJ1-1,NA,many,13,TGTGCCAGCAGCGTAGCTTTGGGAACTGAAGCTTTCTTT,CASSVALGTEAFF
TRBV20-1,TRBJ1-1,TRBD1,many,15,TGCAGTGCTAGAGACAAGACAGGGGGCTTCACTGAAGCTTTCTTT,CSARDKTGGFTEAFF
TRBV5-6,TRBJ2-3,NA,many,14,TGTGCCAGCAGCTCCCCCAGGGGCACAGATACGCAGTATTTT,CASSSPRGTDTQYF
TRBV12-3/TRBV12-4,TRBJ1-1,NA,many,12,TGTGCCAGCAGCCATGGGCGGATTGAAGCTTTCTTT,CASSHGRIEAFF
TRBV29-1,TRBJ1-5,NA,many,12,TGCAGCGTTGGGACCGAGGATCAGCCCCAGCATTTT,CSVGTEDQPQHF
TRBV12-3/TRBV12-4,TRBJ2-3,TRBD2,many,15,TGTGCCAGCAGTTCGAGCGGGGGGGCCTTGGATACGCAGTATTTT,CASSSSGGALDTQYF
TRBV3-1,TRBJ1-5,NA,few,13,TGTGCCAGCAGCCCAGCCAGGGATCAGCCCCAGCATTTT,CASSPARDQPQHF
TRBV6-2/TRBV6-3,TRBJ1-5,NA,many,15,TGTGCCAGCAGACCGTTGGGGGGGCAAGGTCAGCCCCAGCATTTT,CASRPLGGQGQPQHF
TRBV7-2,TRBJ2-1,NA,many,16,TGTGCCAGCAGCTTCGTTCGGTCTGGGACCTACAATGAGCAGTTCTTC,CASSFVRSGTYNEQFF
TRBV7-9,TRBJ2-3,NA,many,16,TGTGCCAGCAGCTTAGGAGTAAGGAAACGCACAGATACGCAGTATTTT,CASSLGVRKRTDTQYF
TRBV7-9,TRBJ2-3,TRBD1,many,15,TGTGCCAGCAGTTGGGGGGACAGGGGCCCGGATACGCAGTATTTT,CASSWGDRGPDTQYF
TRBV28,TRBJ2-3,NA,many,13,TGTGCCAGCAACGGCGAGAGCACAGATACGCAGTATTTT,CASNGESTDTQYF
TRBV7-3,TRBJ2-3,TRBD1,many,14,TGTGCCAGCAGCTGGACAGGGTTGGCCGATACGCAGTATTTT,CASSWTGLADTQYF
TRBV7-9,TRBJ2-3,NA,many,15,TGTGCCAGCAGCACCCCTGCAGGAGGCACAGATACGCAGTATTTT,CASSTPAGGTDTQYF
TRBV23-1,TRBJ2-1,NA,NA,16,TGCGCCAGCAGTCAATCGATCCCACCCCCCTACAATGAGCAGTTCTTC,CASSQSIPPPYNEQFF
TRBV7-2,TRBJ2-1,TRBD2,many,16,TGTGCCAGCAGCTCAAAGACTAGCGGGGCCCTCAATGAGCAGTTCTTC,CASSSKTSGALNEQFF
TRBV6-1,TRBJ1-1,NA,few,13,TGTGCCAGCAGTCGACAGATAAACCCTGAAGCTTTCTTT,CASSRQINPEAFF
TRBV5-1,TRBJ1-2,TRBD1,many,14,TGCGCCAGCAGGACCACGACAGGGGGCTATGGCTACACCTTC,CASRTTTGGYGYTF
TRBV4-3,TRBJ1-2,NA,many,12,TGCGCCAGCAGCCAAGTCCCCGGAGGCTACACCTTC,CASSQVPGGYTF
TRBV5-1,TRBJ2-2,NA,many,16,TGCGCCAGCAGCCAGCTTCCAGGGGCGAACACCGGGGAGCTGTTTTTT,CASSQLPGANTGELFF
TRBV6-5,TRBJ1-6,NA,NA,16,TGTGCCAGCAGTTACGCTGGGTCGGGCGATAATTCACCCCTCCACTTT,CASSYAGSGDNSPLHF
TRBV29-1,TRBJ1-4,NA,many,14,TGCAGCGTTGGCCTTCCGGCTGATAATGAAAAACTGTTTTTT,CSVGLPADNEKLFF
TRBV27,TRBJ1-2,TRBD1,many,14,TGTGCCAGCAGTGGAGAACAGGGGAACTATGGCTACACCTTC,CASSGEQGNYGYTF
TRBV7-8,TRBJ2-3,TRBD2,many,17,TGTGCCAGCAGCCAAAGAAGCGGGGGGGCACGGGCAGATACGCAGTATTTT,CASSQRSGGARADTQYF
TRBV5-1,TRBJ2-5,NA,many,11,TGCGCCAGCACGCCGGGAGAGACCCAGTACTTC,CASTPGETQYF
TRBV29-1,TRBJ2-7,NA,few,13,TGCAGCGCCCGAAGGTGGGATTCCTACGAGCAGTACTTC,CSARRWDSYEQYF
TRBV11-2,TRBJ2-1,TRBD2,many,14,TGTGCCAGCAGCTTAGCGGGGGGGCCCTATGAGCAGTTCTTC,CASSLAGGPYEQFF
TRBV6-6,TRBJ1-5,NA,few,13,TGTGCCAGCAGTTACAGGAGCAATCAGCCCCAGCATTTT,CASSYRSNQPQHF
TRBV2,TRBJ2-1,NA,many,13,TGTGCCAGCACTTCGGCCCCCTACAATGAGCAGTTCTTC,CASTSAPYNEQFF
TRBV6-1,TRBJ2-5,TRBD2,many,16,TGTGCCAGCAGTGGGGGTACTAGCGGGGGGAATGAGACCCAGTACTTC,CASSGGTSGGNETQYF
TRBV24-1,TRBJ2-5,TRBD2,few,16,TGTGCCACCAGTGATCCAACCAAGGGAGGGAGAGAGACCCAGTACTTC,CATSDPTKGGRETQYF
TRBV7-9,TRBJ1-6,NA,many,15,TGTGCCAGCAGCTCGGGACCCACCTATAATTCACCCCTCCACTTT,CASSSGPTYNSPLHF